These T cell receptor beta chains were read from a single sample in a study of blood T cells in healthy people across ages. TCRdb redid the calling of the 5' RACE reads with MiXCR, one entry per CDR3 protein. Among some 1.5 million distinct CDR3 sequences listed, approximately 28% were seen once. Sequencing was performed on blood. Source of these receptors: a woman in her twenties or thirties in good health. CDR3s include the opening cysteine and the closing phenylalanine or tryptophan. Each record gives: J gene, V gene, clone size, CDR3 length, D gene, CDR3 protein, CDR3 DNA. D genes are given only for firm matches. Not all rows give a size; the values are once, few, many and, for expanded clones, a class.

TRBJ2-7 | TRBV11-1 | many | 12 | NA | CASSFRFAEQYF | TGTGCCAGCAGCTTTCGGTTCGCCGAGCAGTACTTC
TRBJ1-2 | TRBV29-1 | NA | 13 | TRBD1 | CSGGDRGRNGYTF | TGCAGCGGGGGGGACAGGGGGAGAAATGGCTACACCTTC
TRBJ2-1 | TRBV9 | NA | 20 | TRBD2 | CASSGPGTSGGLSSYNEQFF | TGTGCCAGCAGCGGCCCCGGGACTAGCGGGGGGCTGAGCTCCTACAATGAGCAGTTCTTC
TRBJ2-3 | TRBV2 | NA | 16 | TRBD2 | CASSEGTSGGIDTQYF | TGTGCCAGCAGTGAGGGGACTAGCGGGGGGATAGATACGCAGTATTTT
TRBJ2-3 | TRBV12-3/TRBV12-4 | many | 16 | NA | CASSLGAGRVTDTQYF | TGTGCCAGCAGTTTAGGCGCAGGGCGCGTGACAGATACGCAGTATTTT
TRBJ2-7 | TRBV5-1 | NA | 15 | NA | CASSLESRGPYEQYF | TGCGCCAGCAGCTTGGAGTCCAGAGGGCCGTACGAGCAGTACTTC
TRBJ2-6 | TRBV29-1 | few | 13 | NA | CSVDDSGANVLTF | TGCAGCGTTGATGACTCTGGGGCCAACGTCCTGACTTTC
TRBJ1-2 | TRBV7-3 | NA | 14 | NA | CASSLNGGNYGYTF | TGTGCCAGCAGCTTAAACGGGGGGAACTATGGCTACACCTTC
TRBJ2-7 | TRBV28 | NA | 16 | TRBD1 | CASRGDRDRESDEQYF | TGTGCCAGCAGGGGGGACCGGGACAGGGAATCGGACGAGCAGTACTTC
TRBJ2-5 | TRBV11-2 | few | 16 | TRBD2 | CASQKVAGIYQETQYF | TGTGCTTCCCAGAAAGTAGCGGGGATATACCAAGAGACCCAGTACTTC